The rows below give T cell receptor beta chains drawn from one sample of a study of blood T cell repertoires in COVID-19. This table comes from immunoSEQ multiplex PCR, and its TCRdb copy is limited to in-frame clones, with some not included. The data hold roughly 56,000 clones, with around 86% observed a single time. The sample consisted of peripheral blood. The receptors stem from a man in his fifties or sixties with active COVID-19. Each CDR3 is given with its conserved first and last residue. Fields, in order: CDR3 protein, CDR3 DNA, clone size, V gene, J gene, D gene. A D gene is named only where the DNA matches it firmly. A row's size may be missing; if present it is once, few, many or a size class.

CDR3aa: CASSPDRGLGNTIYF
CDR3nt: TGTGCCAGCAGCCCGGACAGGGGGCTTGGAAACACCATATATTTT
abundance: -
v_gene: TRBV9
j_gene: TRBJ1-3
d_gene: TRBD1

CDR3aa: CASSWTSGTYEQYF
CDR3nt: TGCGCCAGCAGCTGGACTAGCGGTACCTACGAGCAGTACTTC
abundance: -
v_gene: TRBV5-1
j_gene: TRBJ2-7
d_gene: TRBD2

CDR3aa: CASSQDQRESSYNEQFF
CDR3nt: TGCGCCAGCAGCCAAGACCAGCGGGAGAGCTCCTACAATGAGCAGTTCTTC
abundance: -
v_gene: TRBV4-1
j_gene: TRBJ2-1
d_gene: TRBD2

CDR3aa: CASSDYRQPQHF
CDR3nt: TGTGCCAGCAGTGATTATCGTCAGCCCCAGCATTTT
abundance: -
v_gene: TRBV6-1
j_gene: TRBJ1-5
d_gene: -

CDR3aa: CASSPYGLADSTDTQYF
CDR3nt: TGTGCCAGCTCACCCTACGGACTAGCGGATAGCACAGATACGCAGTATTTT
abundance: -
v_gene: TRBV18
j_gene: TRBJ2-3
d_gene: TRBD2

CDR3aa: CSAPADYGYTF
CDR3nt: TGCAGTGCCCCGGCGGACTATGGCTACACCTTC
abundance: -
v_gene: TRBV20-1
j_gene: TRBJ1-2
d_gene: -

CDR3aa: CASSSGPIGTEAFF
CDR3nt: TGTGCCAGCAGCTCTGGGCCAATCGGCACTGAAGCTTTCTTT
abundance: -
v_gene: TRBV13
j_gene: TRBJ1-1
d_gene: -

CDR3aa: CASSHPSGYRAFF
CDR3nt: TGTGCCAGCAGCCACCCCTCGGGGTATCGAGCTTTCTTT
abundance: once
v_gene: TRBV3-1/TRBV3-2
j_gene: TRBJ1-1
d_gene: -

CDR3aa: CATEKGQGVLNEQFF
CDR3nt: TGTGCCACCGAGAAGGGACAGGGGGTTTTAAATGAGCAGTTCTTC
abundance: -
v_gene: TRBV10-3
j_gene: TRBJ2-1
d_gene: TRBD1

CDR3aa: CASSLARGGVKETQYF
CDR3nt: TGTGCCAGCAGCTTAGCGCGGGGGGGCGTTAAAGAGACCCAGTACTTC
abundance: -
v_gene: TRBV7-9
j_gene: TRBJ2-5
d_gene: TRBD2

CDR3aa: CASRYSGGGGQPQHF
CDR3nt: TGTGCCAGCAGATATTCAGGGGGCGGAGGTCAGCCCCAGCATTTT
abundance: -
v_gene: TRBV27
j_gene: TRBJ1-5
d_gene: TRBD1

CDR3aa: CASSVTHDREGTQYF
CDR3nt: TGTGCCAGCAGCGTAACTCACGACAGAGAAGGGACCCAGTACTTC
abundance: -
v_gene: TRBV9
j_gene: TRBJ2-5
d_gene: -

CDR3aa: CASSPTLDSYEQYF
CDR3nt: TGTGCCAGCAGCCCCACCCTGGACAGCTACGAGCAGTACTTC
abundance: once
v_gene: TRBV7-9
j_gene: TRBJ2-7
d_gene: -

CDR3aa: CASSLVLAGVWLSYEQYF
CDR3nt: TGTGCCAGCAGCTTGGTGTTAGCGGGAGTATGGTTGTCCTACGAGCAGTACTTC
abundance: -
v_gene: TRBV5-8
j_gene: TRBJ2-7
d_gene: TRBD2

CDR3aa: CASSYTGTETYEQYF
CDR3nt: TGTGCCAGCAGCTACACCGGGACAGAGACCTACGAGCAGTACTTC
abundance: -
v_gene: TRBV11-2
j_gene: TRBJ2-7
d_gene: TRBD1

CDR3aa: CASRSPGTGSNEQFF
CDR3nt: TGCGCCAGCAGGTCGCCGGGGACTGGCAGCAATGAGCAGTTCTTC
abundance: few
v_gene: TRBV5-1
j_gene: TRBJ2-1
d_gene: -

CDR3aa: CASRIADTEAFF
CDR3nt: TGTGCCAGCCGAATCGCGGACACTGAAGCTTTCTTT
abundance: -
v_gene: TRBV2
j_gene: TRBJ1-1
d_gene: -

CDR3aa: CASSPGSSAYNSPLHF
CDR3nt: TGTGCCAGCAGCCCGGGGTCCTCGGCCTATAATTCACCCCTCCACTTT
abundance: -
v_gene: TRBV3-1/TRBV3-2
j_gene: TRBJ1-6
d_gene: -

CDR3aa: CAISTGGKGDTQYF
CDR3nt: TGTGCCATCTCCACAGGGGGCAAAGGAGATACGCAGTATTTT
abundance: -
v_gene: TRBV10-3
j_gene: TRBJ2-3
d_gene: TRBD1

CDR3aa: CSARGTFGSYEQYF
CDR3nt: TGCAGTGCTCGTGGGACTTTCGGCTCCTACGAGCAGTACTTC
abundance: -
v_gene: TRBV20-1
j_gene: TRBJ2-7
d_gene: -

CDR3aa: CAISERRDRRDTIYF
CDR3nt: TGTGCCATCAGTGAGCGCCGGGACAGGAGGGACACCATATATTTT
abundance: -
v_gene: TRBV10-3
j_gene: TRBJ1-3
d_gene: TRBD1

CDR3aa: CASSQLRLAGASRQFF
CDR3nt: TGCGCCAGCAGCCAACTCCGACTAGCGGGGGCCAGCCGGCAGTTCTTC
abundance: -
v_gene: TRBV4-1
j_gene: TRBJ2-1
d_gene: TRBD2

CDR3aa: CASSPTRWETQYF
CDR3nt: TGTGCCAGTAGCCCGACTAGGTGGGAGACCCAGTACTTC
abundance: -
v_gene: TRBV19
j_gene: TRBJ2-5
d_gene: -

CDR3aa: CASSLGIAGEDTQYF
CDR3nt: TGCGCCAGCAGCTTGGGCATAGCGGGGGAGGATACGCAGTATTTT
abundance: -
v_gene: TRBV5-1
j_gene: TRBJ2-3
d_gene: TRBD2

CDR3aa: CASERRLNTEAFF
CDR3nt: TGTGCCAGCGAAAGGCGGTTGAACACTGAAGCTTTCTTT
abundance: -
v_gene: TRBV6-5
j_gene: TRBJ1-1
d_gene: -

CDR3aa: CATSREKQGMTQHF
CDR3nt: TGTGCCACCAGCAGAGAAAAACAGGGGATGACCCAGCATTTT
abundance: -
v_gene: TRBV15
j_gene: TRBJ1-5
d_gene: TRBD1

CDR3aa: CASSSYRGAIDTQYF
CDR3nt: TGTGCCAGCAGTTCTTACAGGGGAGCTATAGATACGCAGTATTTT
abundance: -
v_gene: TRBV27
j_gene: TRBJ2-3
d_gene: TRBD1

CDR3aa: CASSLAGVADTQYF
CDR3nt: TGTGCCAGCAGCTTAGCAGGGGTGGCAGATACGCAGTATTTT
abundance: -
v_gene: TRBV7-2
j_gene: TRBJ2-3
d_gene: -

CDR3aa: CASSPMGGYNEQFF
CDR3nt: TGTGCCAGCAGCCCGATGGGGGGCTACAATGAGCAGTTCTTC
abundance: medium-sized
v_gene: TRBV27
j_gene: TRBJ2-1
d_gene: -

CDR3aa: CASILAGGGNEQFF
CDR3nt: TGTGCCAGCATCCTAGCGGGAGGTGGCAATGAGCAGTTCTTC
abundance: -
v_gene: TRBV2
j_gene: TRBJ2-1
d_gene: TRBD2

CDR3aa: CASSLKGRMDEKLFF
CDR3nt: TGTGCCAGCAGCTTAAAGGGGAGGATGGATGAAAAACTGTTTTTT
abundance: -
v_gene: TRBV7-9
j_gene: TRBJ1-4
d_gene: -

CDR3aa: CASRRTSGAEGTDTQYF
CDR3nt: TGCGCCAGTCGCCGTACTAGCGGGGCCGAGGGCACAGATACGCAGTATTTT
abundance: once
v_gene: TRBV10-2
j_gene: TRBJ2-3
d_gene: TRBD2

CDR3aa: CASSLSRGDRGLANYGYTF
CDR3nt: TGTGCCAGCAGCTTATCGAGAGGGGACAGGGGGCTAGCTAACTATGGCTACACCTTC
abundance: -
v_gene: TRBV7-9
j_gene: TRBJ1-2
d_gene: TRBD1

CDR3aa: CASSLGLGGGRPPGEAFF
CDR3nt: TGTGCCAGCAGCTTGGGATTGGGGGGCGGGAGGCCTCCGGGTGAAGCTTTCTTT
abundance: -
v_gene: TRBV5-8
j_gene: TRBJ1-1
d_gene: -

CDR3aa: CASSLSQGAGSPLHF
CDR3nt: TGTGCCAGCAGCTTATCACAGGGGGCAGGTTCACCCCTCCACTTT
abundance: few
v_gene: TRBV7-9
j_gene: TRBJ1-6
d_gene: TRBD1

CDR3aa: CASSLLMNTEAFF
CDR3nt: TGTGCCAGCAGCTTACTCATGAACACTGAAGCTTTCTTT
abundance: -
v_gene: TRBV5-6
j_gene: TRBJ1-1
d_gene: -

CDR3aa: CASSQDEEETQYF
CDR3nt: TGCGCCAGCAGCCAAGACGAGGAAGAGACCCAGTACTTC
abundance: -
v_gene: TRBV4-1
j_gene: TRBJ2-5
d_gene: -

CDR3aa: CASSPYPRTENTEAFF
CDR3nt: TGTGCCAGCAGCCCCTACCCCCGGACAGAGAACACTGAAGCTTTCTTT
abundance: -
v_gene: TRBV7-8
j_gene: TRBJ1-1
d_gene: -

CDR3aa: CASSVTGMDTQYF
CDR3nt: TGTGCCAGCAGTGTTACAGGGATGGATACGCAGTATTTT
abundance: -
v_gene: TRBV2
j_gene: TRBJ2-3
d_gene: -

CDR3aa: CASSWAVRGTDTQYF
CDR3nt: TGTGCCAGCAGCTGGGCCGTGCGGGGCACAGATACGCAGTATTTT
abundance: -
v_gene: TRBV5-8
j_gene: TRBJ2-3
d_gene: -

CDR3aa: CATSRGGDQETQYF
CDR3nt: TGTGCCACCAGCAGAGGCGGGGACCAAGAGACCCAGTACTTC
abundance: -
v_gene: TRBV15
j_gene: TRBJ2-5
d_gene: -

CDR3aa: CASSQDPGSGRSYEQYF
CDR3nt: TGCGCCAGCAGCCAAGACCCAGGGTCAGGTCGCTCCTACGAGCAGTACTTC
abundance: -
v_gene: TRBV4-3
j_gene: TRBJ2-7
d_gene: -

CDR3aa: CASRSGTGGPPSYEQYF
CDR3nt: TGTGCCAGCAGGTCCGGGACAGGGGGTCCCCCCTCCTACGAGCAGTACTTC
abundance: -
v_gene: TRBV11-2
j_gene: TRBJ2-7
d_gene: TRBD1

CDR3aa: CASSSSTGPSNVLTF
CDR3nt: TGTGCCAGCAGCTCGTCGACAGGCCCATCCAACGTCCTGACTTTC
abundance: -
v_gene: TRBV5-4
j_gene: TRBJ2-6
d_gene: -

CDR3aa: CASSSGGDTRVSTEAFF
CDR3nt: TGCGCCAGCAGCTCCGGGGGGGACACCCGTGTATCTACTGAAGCTTTCTTT
abundance: -
v_gene: TRBV5-1
j_gene: TRBJ1-1
d_gene: -